The 21 T cell receptor beta chains reported below all come from one sample, sequenced in a study of beta chain features in type 1 diabetes. As every portion of the isolated RNA was reverse transcribed, the sequencing read expressed TCRB transcripts. Assay: immunoSEQ multiplex PCR; the TCRdb copy retains only in-frame clones and omits some. This table holds roughly 230,000 clones, over 7.5% found once. The sequencing sample was made of naive CD4+ T cells from blood. The receptors stem from a woman aged 18 to 35 in good health.

Of note for this clone: Other DNA sequences in the sample encode the same CDR3. The rearrangement uses TRBV7-2 and TRBJ2-2, with D perhaps matching TRBD2 (6 bases). This CDR3 comprises 14 residues. Germline assignment: CDR1 SGHTA and CDR2 FQGNSA. V lost 1 base to trimming and J lost 5 bases, with 8 bases between them. The CDR3 coding sequence is TGTGCCAGCAGCTTAGGTGGAGGGACCGGGGAGCTGTTTTTT. Residues: CASSLGGGTGELFF.

A few counts support this clone. Other DNA sequences in the sample encode the same CDR3. This chain connects TRBV30 to TRBJ2-3; D is unclear. The CDR3 runs to 12 residues. CDR1 GTSNPN and CDR2 SVGIG come from the germline V gene (reference sequence). V was shortened by 4 bases and J by 1 base, with 6 bases between the two germline ends. As DNA, the CDR3 is TGTGCCTGGACCCCGGGCACAGATACGCAGTATTTT. Translated, it gives CAWTPGTDTQYF.

There are a few counts of this clone. This rearrangement joins TRBV5-4 to TRBJ2-3, with 10 bases that match TRBD2. After removal of 4 bases from V and 0 bases from J, the junction contained 8 bases not matched to a gene. Germline lookup yields CDR1 SGHNT and CDR2 YYREEE (reference sequence). This CDR3 region has 17 residues. The CDR3: CASSRTLAGVSTDTQYF. DNA of the CDR3: TGTGCCAGCAGCCGTACTCTAGCGGGAGTAAGCACAGATACGCAGTATTTT.

The table lists this clone with a few counts. The gene calls are TRBV27 and TRBJ1-1; D gene unclear. The CDR3 extends over 14 amino acids. Trimming left V 3 bases short and J 3 bases short, with 11 bases between. Germline CDR1 and CDR2: MNHEY and SMNVEV (reference sequence). The CDR3 region is CASSFRGEDTEAFF. The CDR3 DNA reads TGTGCCAGCAGTTTCCGGGGTGAGGACACTGAAGCTTTCTTT.

There are a few counts of this clone. The chain uses TRBV6-4 and TRBJ2-7; D possibly corresponds to TRBD2 (6 bases). The V end lost 7 bases, the J end lost 2 bases, and 15 bases lay between the germline ends. CDR1 and CDR2 from the germline V gene are MRHNA and SNTAGT. CDR3 length: 14 amino acids. As DNA, the CDR3 is TGTGCCAGCACCCGGGGGTTCGCGCCCTACGAGCAGTACTTC. This encodes CASTRGFAPYEQYF.

This clone turned up a few times. The chain combines TRBV5-1 with TRBJ2-5; TRBD2 agrees at 13 bases. V lost 3 bases to trimming and J lost 4 bases; unmatched junction nucleotides: 15. Germline CDR1 is SGHRS and CDR2 is YFSETQ. This CDR3 is 19 amino acids long. This CDR3 reads CASSSKARTSGSSRETQYF. In DNA, the CDR3 is TGCGCCAGCAGCTCCAAAGCCAGGACTAGCGGGAGTAGTCGAGAGACCCAGTACTTC.

This sequence joins TRBV29-1 and TRBJ2-2; 8 positions agree with TRBD2. This CDR3 has 15 residues. The germline V gene has CDR1 SQVTM and CDR2 ANQGSEA. J gave up 3 bases and V 7 bases, and 10 bases lay outside the gene matches. As DNA, the CDR3 is TGCAGCGCCCTGGGACTAGTGGTGGACACCGGGGAGCTGTTTTTT. The encoded protein is CSALGLVVDTGELFF.

This clone has just a few counts. The V gene is TRBV30, the J gene TRBJ2-1; D remains ambiguous. The germline V and J ends were trimmed by 3 bases and 5 bases, with 11 bases remaining between them. The CDR3 totals 13 residues. Germline V gives CDR1 GTSNPN, CDR2 SVGIG (reference sequence). The DNA of the CDR3 is TGTGCCTGGAGCAAACAGTTCGACAATGAGCAGTTCTTC. Encoded protein: CAWSKQFDNEQFF.

The chain recombines TRBV30 with TRBJ2-5, with TRBD1 matching 8 bases. The CDR3 has 13 amino acids. The germline CDR1 and CDR2 sequences are GTSNPN and SVGIG (reference sequence). V shed 2 bases and J 7 bases; nucleotides not matched to a gene: 6. The CDR3 bases are TGTGCCTGGAGTCCAGGGGGCCTGGGGACCCAGTACTTC. Translation: CAWSPGGLGTQYF.

There are a few counts of this clone. V and J are TRBV6-6 and TRBJ1-2, with TRBD1 matching over 7 bases. The CDR3 covers 12 residues. V dropped 5 bases and J dropped 6; count of bases not matched to a gene: 3. The germline V gene has CDR1 MNHNY and CDR2 SVGAGI (reference sequence). The CDR3, as DNA: TGTGCCAGCAGTCAGGGGGTTAATGGCTACACCTTC. This translates into CASSQGVNGYTF.

The table lists this clone with a few counts. The J gene is TRBJ2-2, the V gene TRBV5-4; D may be TRBD1 (5 bases). Trimming took 0 bases from V and 1 from J, leaving 7 bases between them. The germline gives CDR1 SGHNT, CDR2 YYREEE (reference sequence). This CDR3 has 15 residues. DNA of the CDR3: TGTGCCAGCAGCTTGGCCAGGGAGAACACCGGGGAGCTGTTTTTT. This codes for CASSLARENTGELFF.

This rearrangement joins TRBV10-2 to TRBJ2-5; no definite D call. Trimming left V 10 bases short and J 5 bases short, with 20 bases between. This CDR3 comprises 14 residues. Germline V gene data show CDR1 as WSHSY and CDR2 as SAAADI. CDR3 in amino acids: CATETKHPRETQYF. The CDR3 DNA follows: TGCGCCACCGAGACAAAACATCCTCGGGAGACCCAGTACTTC.

This clone was seen more than once but under ten times. The CDR3 here is CASSDQREHPYNEQFF. In DNA form, the CDR3 reads TGTGCCAGCAGTGATCAGCGGGAGCACCCCTACAATGAGCAGTTCTTC. The chain employs TRBV9 and TRBJ2-1; TRBD2 matches at 8 bases. Germline assignment: CDR1 SGDLS and CDR2 YYNGEE. V shed 5 bases, J shed 2 bases, and the junction held 9 bases outside the gene matches. This CDR3 is built from 16 residues.

This clone showed up just a few times. This chain joins TRBV5-6 and TRBJ2-5, with 10 nucleotides matching TRBD2. V lost 4 bases and J lost 2; bases outside the gene matches: 5. The CDR3 length is 15 residues. Germline CDR1 reads SGHDT; CDR2 reads YYEEEE. This CDR3 reads CASSLGLAVQETQYF. The CDR3 DNA sequence: TGTGCCAGCAGCCTTGGACTAGCGGTGCAAGAGACCCAGTACTTC.

This clone was counted only a few times. The J gene is TRBJ2-5, the V gene TRBV7-2; 8 bases align to TRBD2. CDR1 and CDR2 (germline): SGHTA, FQGNSA. This CDR3 is built from 15 residues. V shed 5 bases, J shed 5 bases, and the junction held 10 bases outside the gene matches. CDR3: CASSLSGGPGETQYF. The DNA of the CDR3 is TGTGCCAGCAGCCTAAGCGGGGGCCCCGGGGAGACCCAGTACTTC.

The V call is TRBV6-5, the J call TRBJ2-5, with 9 bases identical to TRBD2. Germline CDR1 and CDR2: MNHEY and SVGAGI. The J segment lost 5 bases and the V segment lost 2 bases, leaving 6 bases of the junction unmatched. This CDR3 has 15 residues. The CDR3 DNA is TGTGCCAGCAGTTACACGCGGGGGGGCCGGGAGACCCAGTACTTC. It yields the protein CASSYTRGGRETQYF.

The rearrangement joins TRBV2 to TRBJ2-1; 11 nucleotides line up with TRBD2. Germline CDR1 and CDR2: SNHLY and FYNNEI. The CDR3 consists of 15 residues. Germline trimming cut 3 bases from V and 8 bases from J; bases unmatched to any gene: 6. In nucleotides, the CDR3 is TGTGCCAGCAGTGATCCTAGCGGGAGGCGGGATGAGCAGTTCTTC. Protein: CASSDPSGRRDEQFF.

The rearrangement links TRBV5-1 to TRBJ1-1; no clear D. Trimming left V 2 bases short and J 8 bases short, with 13 bases between. Germline V lookup: CDR1 SGHRS, CDR2 YFSETQ. CDR3 length: 13 residues. For the CDR3, the DNA is TGCGCCAGCAGCTTCGACCCCAGCGGGGAAGCTTTCTTT. Translation: CASSFDPSGEAFF.

This clone appeared a few times. Other DNA sequences within the sample encode an identical CDR3. The chain joins TRBV5-1 to TRBJ2-1, with a possible D match to TRBD2 (6 bases). CDR3 length: 13 amino acids. The germline gives CDR1 SGHRS, CDR2 YFSETQ. The V gene lost 0 bases and the J gene lost 6 bases, with 7 bases spanning the gap. The CDR3 coding sequence is TGCGCCAGCAGCTTGGCCGGGGGCAATGAGCAGTTCTTC. Residues: CASSLAGGNEQFF. The whole variable domain, filled in from reference TRBV5-1 and TRBJ2-1, reads KAGVTQTPRYLIKTRGQQVTLSCSPISGHRSVSWYQQTPGQGLQFLFEYFSETQRNKGNFPGRFSGRQFSNSRSEMNVSTLELGDSALYLCASSLAGGNEQFFGPGTRLTVL.

V usage is TRBV10-2 and J usage is TRBJ1-1; 10 nucleotides match TRBD1. V lost 4 bases and J lost 5; bases outside the gene matches: 4. CDR1 is WSHSY and CDR2 is SAAADI in the germline V gene. This CDR3 is 14 amino acids long. The DNA of the CDR3 is TGCGCCAGCAGTGGGGACAGGGGACGTACTGAAGCTTTCTTT. Residues: CASSGDRGRTEAFF.

This clone was recorded a few times. The genes are TRBV7-6 and TRBJ1-4, with 11 bases matching TRBD1. Germline V gene lookup returns CDR1 SGHVS and CDR2 FNYEAQ. Losses at the gene ends were 5 bases for V and 6 bases for J; bases not matched to a gene: 5. The CDR3 has 15 amino acids. For the CDR3, the DNA is TGTGCCAGCAGCCCTCGGACAGGGGGCCATGAAAAACTGTTTTTT. This codes for CASSPRTGGHEKLFF. Together with reference TRBV7-6 and TRBJ1-4, the CDR3 gives the full variable domain: GAGVSQSPRYKVTKRGQDVALRCDPISGHVSLYWYRQALGQGPEFLTYFNYEAQQDKSGLPNDRFSAERPEGSISTLTIQRTEQRDSAMYRCASSPRTGGHEKLFFGSGTQLSVL.